Shown below are 30 T cell receptor beta chains from a single sample sequenced in a study of T cells in Graves' hyperthyroidism and ophthalmopathy. RNA transcripts gave rise to amplified TCR beta CDR3 regions. First-round RT-PCR targeting the TCR CDR3 was performed with the HTBI primer set. TCRdb passed the multiplex PCR reads through MiXCR, listing each CDR3 protein once. The sample shows about 640,000 distinct CDR3 sequences, 20% of them seen only once. The source material was blood. The receptors were gathered from a man in his thirties or forties with Graves' ophthalmopathy.

This clonotype showed up many times. The chain couples TRBV6-2 or TRBV6-3 to TRBJ2-7; TRBD2 matches 8 bases. This CDR3 comprises 15 residues. V dropped 6 bases and J dropped 3; count of bases not matched to a gene: 10. Germline CDR1 MNHEY, CDR2 SVGEGT. The CDR3 DNA reads as TGTGCCAGCAGCGATCGGGGGGGACGGTTCTACGAGCAGTACTTC. This gives the protein CASSDRGGRFYEQYF.

This chain links TRBV5-6 with TRBJ2-7, with D possibly matching TRBD2 (6 bases). The germline V gene has CDR1 SGHDT and CDR2 YYEEEE. V was pared by 0 bases and J by 3 bases, with 19 bases between. The CDR3 extends over 17 amino acids. The CDR3 sequence: CASSLGSGGETYYEQYF. Written as DNA, the CDR3 is TGTGCCAGCAGCTTGGGCTCCGGAGGGGAAACTTACTACGAGCAGTACTTC.

The chain links TRBV28 to TRBJ1-5; D call uncertain. The CDR3 loop spans 14 amino acids. CDR1 and CDR2 from the germline V gene are MDHEN and SYDVKM. The V end was cut by 6 bases, the J end by 5 bases, with 14 bases between. CDR3 nucleotide sequence: TGTGCCAGCAGGCCGGACCGCATACATCAGCCCCAGCATTTT. Amino acids: CASRPDRIHQPQHF. Based on the CDR3 plus reference TRBV28 and TRBJ1-5, the full variable domain is DVKVTQSSRYLVKRTGEKVFLECVQDMDHENMFWYRQDPGLGLRLIYFSYDVKMKEKGDIPEGYSVSREKKERFSLILESASTNQTSMYLCASRPDRIHQPQHFGDGTRLSIL.

This clonotype was seen at least ten times. The chain joins TRBV3-1 to TRBJ2-7, with 11 positions matching TRBD2. The CDR3 has 15 residues. Germline lookup yields CDR1 LGHDT and CDR2 YNNKEL (reference sequence). V shed 5 bases and J 4 bases; nucleotides not matched to a gene: 7. CDR3 region: CASSDLAGGVYEQYF. As DNA, the CDR3 is TGTGCCAGCAGCGACTTAGCGGGAGGGGTTTACGAGCAGTACTTC.

As for this clonotype: This may arise from a read error, as a much more abundant clone is one base away. This chain uses TRBV12-3 or TRBV12-4 with TRBJ1-4; D remains ambiguous. The CDR3 is 14 residues long. The CDR3 loop is CASSLAATNERLFF. DNA of the CDR3: TGTGCCAGCAGTTTAGCTGCAACTAATGAAAGACTGTTTTTT.

The V call is TRBV10-1, the J call TRBJ2-3; 12 positions agree with TRBD2. Germline CDR1 is WNHNN and CDR2 is SYGVQD (reference sequence). V shed 6 bases, J shed 5 bases, and the junction held 6 bases outside the gene matches. The CDR3 runs 15 residues. DNA of the CDR3: TGCGCCAGCAGCCACGGGACTAGCGGGTTAGATACGCAGTATTTT. It codes for CASSHGTSGLDTQYF.

The gene calls are TRBV7-2 and TRBJ1-6; possibly TRBD1 for D (5 bases). Germline CDR1 and CDR2: SGHTA and FQGNSA. V was trimmed by 5 bases and J by 0 bases, leaving 29 bases between them. The CDR3 runs to 22 residues. CDR3 sequence reads: CASSPRGTPGGGLSSYNSPLHF. DNA for the CDR3: TGTGCCAGCAGCCCTCGCGGGACCCCCGGGGGGGGGTTAAGCTCCTATAATTCACCCCTCCACTTT.

The V call is TRBV5-4, the J call TRBJ1-1; possibly TRBD1 for D (6 bases). V lost 4 bases and J lost 5, with 12 bases in between. Germline V gives CDR1 SGHNT, CDR2 YYREEE (reference sequence). CDR3 length equals 13 residues. The CDR3 bases are TGTGCCAGCAGCATAGGGGGTTTGACTGAAGCTTTCTTT. Translation: CASSIGGLTEAFF.

This clonotype was seen repeatedly, ten times or more. The chain is built from TRBV7-8 and TRBJ2-5; 7 nucleotides agree with TRBD2. Germline-derived CDR1 and CDR2 are SGHVS and FQNEAQ. V gave up 1 base and J gave up 2 bases; unmatched junction bases: 7. This CDR3 has 16 amino acids. CDR3 coding DNA: TGTGCCAGCAGCTTAGTTGGTTTAGCGGGTCAAGAGACCCAGTACTTC. Protein: CASSLVGLAGQETQYF.

The chain has TRBV20-1 and TRBJ2-7, with D tentatively TRBD1 (6 bases). Germline V gives CDR1 DFQATT, CDR2 SNEGSKA (reference sequence). V was trimmed by 5 bases and J by 3 bases, leaving 17 bases between them. CDR3 size: 14 residues. CDR3 in amino acids: CSAPWDNSLYEQYF. The CDR3 region has the DNA TGCAGTGCTCCCTGGGACAACTCCCTCTACGAGCAGTACTTC.

The rearrangement links TRBV27 to TRBJ2-3, with D possibly matching TRBD1 (6 bases). Germline V gives CDR1 MNHEY, CDR2 SMNVEV (reference sequence). V lost 2 bases, J lost 10 bases, and 13 bases lay in between. This CDR3 is built from 13 residues. CDR3 loop: CASSLTPEGAQYF. The CDR3 DNA reads as TGTGCCAGCAGTTTAACTCCCGAGGGGGCGCAGTATTTT.

The V call is TRBV7-9, the J call TRBJ1-4; unclear D gene. The CDR3 has 13 residues. CDR1 and CDR2 from the germline V gene are SEHNR and FQNEAQ (reference sequence). V was shortened by 8 bases and J by 5 bases, with 12 bases between the two germline ends. Here the CDR3 reads CASQGKLNEKLFF. CDR3 bases: TGTGCCAGCCAAGGAAAATTAAATGAAAAACTGTTTTTT.

This clonotype has ten or more counts. The rearrangement uses TRBV7-2 and TRBJ2-1; D perhaps matches TRBD2 (6 bases). CDR1 is SGHTA, CDR2 FQGNSA, per germline. The CDR3 is 16 residues long. V lost 5 bases, J lost 1 base, and 15 bases lay in between. CDR3 region: CASSPTQRVSYNEQFF. The CDR3 DNA is TGTGCCAGCAGCCCCACCCAGCGGGTGTCCTACAATGAGCAGTTCTTC.

This clonotype was detected ten times or more. The chain has TRBV11-2 and TRBJ2-7, with 11 bases that match TRBD2. The ends lost 0 bases at V and 2 bases at J; junction bases unmatched: 3. This CDR3 contains 16 residues. Germline CDR1 and CDR2: SGHAT and FQNNGV. The CDR3 coding sequence is TGTGCCAGCAGCTTAGAGATAGCGGGGGGGACCTACGAGCAGTACTTC. Translated: CASSLEIAGGTYEQYF.

This clonotype was recorded many times. V gene TRBV12-3 or TRBV12-4 combines with J gene TRBJ2-7, with a possible D match to TRBD2 (5 bases). V shed 3 bases and J shed 3 bases, with 6 bases lying between them. CDR3 length: 12 residues. The CDR3 coding sequence is TGTGCCAGCAGTTTCGGGGACTACGAGCAGTACTTC. Translation: CASSFGDYEQYF.

This clonotype was detected a few times. The gene calls are TRBV11-1 and TRBJ2-5; a weak D match, TRBD1 (5 bases). The germline CDR1 and CDR2 sequences are SGHAT and FQDESV (reference sequence). The ends were cut back, 6 bases at V and 0 bases at J, with 11 bases in the middle. CDR3 size: 14 residues. The CDR3 nucleotides read TGTGCCAGCAGTTTGGACATTAACCAAGAGACCCAGTACTTC. Translation gives CASSLDINQETQYF.

The chain joins TRBV20-1 to TRBJ2-1, with unresolved D. The germline V gene encodes CDR1 DFQATT and CDR2 SNEGSKA (reference sequence). V was shortened by 4 bases and J by 5 bases, with 6 bases between the two germline ends. This CDR3 comprises 11 residues. The CDR3 coding sequence is TGCAGTGCTATATCAGACAATGAGCAGTTCTTC. Translated: CSAISDNEQFF.

This clonotype was seen ten or more times. The J gene is TRBJ1-5, the V gene TRBV6-1; 11 positions match TRBD1. V shed 5 bases and J 6 bases; nucleotides not matched to a gene: 15. This CDR3 is built from 18 residues. Germline CDR1 MNHNS, CDR2 SASEGT. The CDR3, as DNA: TGTGCCAGCAGTCCGCGCCGGGACAGGGGGGCAATGAGTCAGCCCCAGCATTTT. Amino acid sequence: CASSPRRDRGAMSQPQHF.

This clonotype was seen more than once but under ten times. The V call is TRBV13, the J call TRBJ2-1; the match to TRBD1 covers 10 bases. Trimming cost V 5 bases and J 8 bases; bases outside gene matches: 6. Germline assignment: CDR1 PRHDT and CDR2 FYEKMQ (reference sequence). The CDR3 has 14 residues. DNA of the CDR3: TGTGCCAGCAGCCTTACGGGGACAGGGGATGAGCAGTTCTTC. Amino acids: CASSLTGTGDEQFF.

This chain connects TRBV11-2 to TRBJ1-5; D not resolved. Per germline, CDR1 SGHAT and CDR2 FQNNGV. Trimming took 4 bases from V and 15 from J, leaving 13 bases between them. The CDR3 length is 11 residues. CDR3 nucleotide sequence: TGTGCCAGCAGCTCCGAGCGGGAGTTGCATTTT. Encoded protein: CASSSERELHF.

The V gene is TRBV9, the J gene TRBJ2-7; 14 nucleotides line up with TRBD2. Looked up from germline, CDR1 is SGDLS and CDR2 is YYNGEE. The CDR3 covers 15 residues. The J segment lost 4 bases and the V segment lost 5 bases, leaving 5 bases of the junction unmatched. The CDR3 DNA follows: TGTGCCAGCAGAGTGGGACTAGCGGGAGAGTACGAGCAGTACTTC. Protein product: CASRVGLAGEYEQYF.

To note about this clonotype: A much larger clonotype is one base distant, so this may be a read error. This chain links TRBV5-1 with TRBJ2-3; D perhaps matches TRBD2 (6 bases). The CDR3 spans 16 residues. Per the germline V gene, CDR1 is SGHRS and CDR2 is YFSETQ. The CDR3 DNA reads TGCGCCACCAGCTTACTTTCTAGCGCCATCACAGATACGCAGTATTTT. Protein: CATSLLSSAITDTQYF.

The chain uses TRBV6-9 and TRBJ1-1, with D unclear. This CDR3 comprises 13 residues. Germline lookup yields CDR1 MNHGY and CDR2 SVAAGI. V shed 7 bases and J shed 1 base, with 10 bases lying between them. The CDR3 DNA sequence: TGTGCCAGCATTACCCAGCAGAACACTGAAGCTTTCTTT. The encoded protein is CASITQQNTEAFF.

Ten or more counts support this clonotype. Written as DNA, the CDR3 is TGTGCCAGCAGCCGGGGACAGATGAACACTGAAGCTTTCTTT. The encoded protein is CASSRGQMNTEAFF. The genes are TRBV7-9 and TRBJ1-1, with 7 positions matching TRBD1. This CDR3 is 14 amino acids long. The germline V gene has CDR1 SEHNR and CDR2 FQNEAQ (reference sequence). Losses at the gene ends were 5 bases for V and 0 bases for J; bases not matched to a gene: 3.

There are many counts of this clonotype. V and J are TRBV2 and TRBJ1-5; 9 bases match TRBD1. The length of the CDR3 is 15 residues. Losses at the gene ends were 5 bases for V and 10 bases for J; bases not matched to a gene: 12. Germline CDR1 is SNHLY and CDR2 is FYNNEI. CDR3 residues: CASSKDRQGGIPQHF. CDR3 sequence (DNA): TGTGCCAGCAGTAAAGATAGACAGGGGGGGATTCCCCAGCATTTT.

This clonotype was detected ten times or more. The genes are TRBV7-9 and TRBJ1-4; D gene uncertain. V shed 2 bases and J shed 3 bases, with 4 bases lying between them. The CDR3 has 13 residues. In germline, CDR1 is SEHNR, CDR2 FQNEAQ (reference sequence). CDR3 amino acids: CASSLIPNEKLFF. Here the CDR3 DNA reads TGTGCCAGCAGCTTAATCCCTAATGAAAAACTGTTTTTT.

This clonotype was counted between two and nine times. This chain uses TRBV5-5 with TRBJ2-5; D is unresolved. The CDR3 sequence is 14 residues long. The V gene's germline CDR1 is SGHKS and CDR2 YYEKEE (reference sequence). V dropped 0 bases and J dropped 7 bases, with 13 bases sitting between them. The CDR3 here is CASSLDQLFGTQYF. CDR3 DNA: TGTGCCAGCAGCTTGGATCAGCTTTTCGGGACCCAGTACTTC.

The V call is TRBV6-1, the J call TRBJ2-1; TRBD2 is a possible D gene (5 bases). The germline V gene encodes CDR1 MNHNS and CDR2 SASEGT. CDR3 length equals 12 residues. This CDR3 reads CALRGLYNEQFF. The CDR3 DNA is TGTGCTCTTCGCGGGCTCTACAATGAGCAGTTCTTC.

The rearrangement joins TRBV30 to TRBJ1-6, with D perhaps matching TRBD1 (6 bases). Trimming took 4 bases from V and 4 from J, leaving 11 bases between them. CDR1 is GTSNPN and CDR2 is SVGIG in the germline V gene (reference sequence). The CDR3 sequence is 14 residues long. The CDR3 loop is CAWKGTRYNSPLHF. DNA for the CDR3: TGTGCCTGGAAAGGGACAAGATATAATTCACCCCTCCACTTT.

V is TRBV19 and J is TRBJ2-3, with D perhaps assigned TRBD1 or TRBD2 (5 bases each). Germline values: CDR1 LNHDA, CDR2 SQIVND (reference sequence). V shed 9 bases and J shed 0 bases, with 10 bases lying between them. The CDR3 has 13 amino acids. The CDR3 region has the DNA TGTGCCAGGAGAGGGGACAGCACAGATACGCAGTATTTT. Amino acids: CARRGDSTDTQYF.